Listed below are T cell receptor beta chains from one sample, sequenced in a study of CD8+ T cells in alopecia areata. Using immunoSEQ multiplex PCR, the repertoire was profiled, and TCRdb retains in-frame clones only, with some absent. The sample shows about 120,000 clones, roughly 68% of them seen only once. The sample consisted of CD4+ T cells sorted from blood. All receptors come from a human donor in good health. Both conserved end residues are part of each CDR3. Some rows mark clone size as missing; the rest say once, few, many or name a class of expanded clone.

TRBJ2-5,TRBV7-9,.,13,CASSLRLKETQYF
TRBJ2-3,TRBV7-9,few,15,CASSLTSGGTDTQYF
TRBJ2-5,TRBV7-9,.,15,CASTLSSGTGETQYF
TRBJ2-6,TRBV29-1,.,17,CSRGRESSSSGANVLTF
TRBJ1-5,TRBV5-1,.,14,CASSSGLGNQPQHF
TRBJ2-1,TRBV6-1,.,14,CASSSRDRNNEQFF
TRBJ2-5,TRBV25-1,.,13,CASSEGPQETQYF
TRBJ1-6,TRBV2,.,16,CASRSSEVTYNSPLHF
TRBJ2-1,TRBV29-1,.,12,CSVAGRHNEQFF
TRBJ2-6,TRBV2,.,14,CASTTRTGANVLTF
TRBJ2-1,TRBV2,.,15,CASTAGTSSYNEQFF
TRBJ2-7,TRBV13,.,13,CASSGLIYGEQYF
TRBJ1-4,TRBV23-1,.,15,CAAGTGAKGNEKLFF
TRBJ2-7,TRBV30,.,12,CAWRESSYEQYF
TRBJ1-2,TRBV7-9,.,14,CASSVGQPADGYTF
TRBJ1-1,TRBV29-1,.,11,CSVVKNTEAFF
TRBJ1-1,TRBV7-2,.,15,CASSFGGRVDTEAFF
TRBJ1-6,TRBV30,.,11,CAWRTGSPLHF
TRBJ2-6,TRBV11-2,.,16,CASSLGPGPGANVLTF
TRBJ2-7,TRBV29-1,.,13,CSVVQTVTYEQYF
TRBJ2-3,TRBV11-2,few,11,CASSTTDTQYF